Below are 26 T cell receptor beta chains sequenced from a single sample in a study of cytomegalovirus exposure and HLA in healthy donors. Use of 60 Vbeta and 13 Jbeta primers characterized the PCR. Libraries were prepared by immunoSEQ multiplex PCR; TCRdb keeps only in-frame clonotypes and omits some of them. The table includes under 150,000 clones, roughly four fifths detected once. Sequenced sample: PBMCs. The source of these receptors is a male donor in good health and CMV-seronegative.

This chain joins TRBV4-1 and TRBJ2-3; TRBD2 matches at 13 bases. The CDR3 covers 14 residues. V lost 8 bases and J lost 5; bases outside the gene matches: 4. The germline gives CDR1 MGHRA, CDR2 YSYEKL. Here the CDR3 reads CASRTSGREDTQYF. The CDR3 DNA follows: TGCGCCAGCCGGACTAGCGGGAGAGAAGATACGCAGTATTTT.

The rearrangement joins TRBV7-3 to TRBJ1-5; TRBD1 is a possible D gene (5 bases). Trimming pared 5 bases from V and 4 bases from J, leaving 12 bases between. This CDR3 contains 14 residues. Germline CDR1 reads SGHTA; CDR2 reads FQGTGA. CDR3: CASSRWEGNQPQHF. The CDR3, as DNA: TGTGCCAGCAGCCGTTGGGAGGGGAATCAGCCCCAGCATTTT.

The chain carries TRBV7-9 and TRBJ1-6, with 9 bases that match TRBD1. V shed 4 bases, J shed 4 bases, and the junction held 8 bases outside the gene matches. Germline CDR1 reads SEHNR; CDR2 reads FQNEAQ (reference sequence). CDR3 size: 17 residues. The DNA for the CDR3 is TGTGCCAGCAGCTCCCCCCGCGGACAGGGGTATAATTCACCCCTCCACTTT. As protein: CASSSPRGQGYNSPLHF.

This clone showed up just once. The chain has TRBV2 and TRBJ1-1; D gene ambiguous. In germline, CDR1 is SNHLY, CDR2 FYNNEI. This CDR3 comprises 14 residues. V lost 0 bases and J 3 bases, leaving 8 bases between the germline ends. The CDR3 DNA reads TGTGCCAGCAGTGAAGCGCTTCGGTACACTGAAGCTTTCTTT. Protein product: CASSEALRYTEAFF.

This clone was counted once. This rearrangement joins TRBV5-1 to TRBJ2-7, with D hard to call. The V end lost 0 bases, the J end lost 5 bases, and 12 bases lay between the germline ends. The CDR3 totals 14 residues. Germline loops: CDR1 SGHRS, CDR2 YFSETQ. The CDR3 sequence is CASSLVRLFDEQYF. The CDR3 DNA follows: TGCGCCAGCAGCTTGGTCCGTCTGTTCGACGAGCAGTACTTC.

The gene calls are TRBV14 and TRBJ1-2; 7 bases line up with TRBD1. Per germline, CDR1 SGHDN and CDR2 FVKESK. CDR3 length: 14 residues. V gave up 6 bases and J gave up 3 bases; unmatched junction bases: 7. The CDR3 sequence: CASRPTGDDYGYTF. CDR3 sequence (DNA): TGTGCCAGCAGACCCACAGGGGACGACTATGGCTACACCTTC.

The rearrangement uses TRBV18 and TRBJ2-7; D not resolved. The CDR3 runs 13 residues. Germline lookup yields CDR1 KGHSH and CDR2 LQKENI. Deletions cut 5 bases from V and 3 bases from J, with 11 bases between. CDR3 nucleotide sequence: TGTGCCAGCTCAGACCTAAACTACTACGAGCAGTACTTC. Translated: CASSDLNYYEQYF.

The gene calls are TRBV7-2 and TRBJ2-7, with TRBD2 matching over 13 bases. The CDR3 runs to 19 residues. The junction had 13 bases not matched to a gene; V was cut back by 5 bases and J by 0 bases. Germline CDR1 is SGHTA and CDR2 is FQGNSA. CDR3 nucleotide sequence: TGTGCCAGCAGCACCCTAGGACTAGCGGGAGTCTTAGGCTCCTACGAGCAGTACTTC. This translates into CASSTLGLAGVLGSYEQYF.

This chain connects TRBV4-3 to TRBJ2-1; TRBD1 aligns across 9 bases. The CDR3 is 17 amino acids. V shed 1 base and J 6 bases; nucleotides not matched to a gene: 10. Per germline, CDR1 LGHNA and CDR2 YSLEER. Written as DNA, the CDR3 is TGCGCCAGCAGCCAAGGGGGCCCGGGACAGGGAGGCAATGAGCAGTTCTTC. Encoded protein: CASSQGGPGQGGNEQFF.

This chain links TRBV7-9 with TRBJ2-1, with TRBD2 matching over 9 bases. The germline V gene has CDR1 SEHNR and CDR2 FQNEAQ (reference sequence). The CDR3 is 15 amino acids. Losses at the gene ends were 4 bases for V and 4 bases for J; bases not matched to a gene: 5. The CDR3 nucleotides read TGTGCCAGCAGCTGGGCTAGCGGGATATACAATGAGCAGTTCTTC. It translates to CASSWASGIYNEQFF.

The chain uses TRBV7-9 and TRBJ1-2; the D is unclear. Germline loops: CDR1 SEHNR, CDR2 FQNEAQ (reference sequence). Trimming removed 0 bases at V and 2 bases at J, with 10 bases between. The CDR3 totals 15 residues. CDR3 in amino acids: CASSLARWNNYGYTF. CDR3 in DNA: TGTGCCAGCAGCTTAGCGAGGTGGAACAACTATGGCTACACCTTC.

The rearrangement links TRBV19 to TRBJ2-1, with D hard to call. V lost 6 bases, J lost 1 base, and 16 bases lay in between. The CDR3 has 16 amino acids. Germline V lookup: CDR1 LNHDA, CDR2 SQIVND (reference sequence). In nucleotides, the CDR3 is TGTGCCAGTAGCCTTGGAGTGCGTGCATCCTACAATGAGCAGTTCTTC. Its translation: CASSLGVRASYNEQFF.

The chain employs TRBV28 and TRBJ2-7; TRBD1 matches 11 bases. J gave up 4 bases and V 11 bases, and 16 bases lay outside the gene matches. The CDR3 is 16 residues long. Germline V gene sequence: CDR1 MDHEN, CDR2 SYDVKM. CDR3 sequence (DNA): TGTGCCCATACCGGGACAGGGGGGAGGGGGGCTTACGAGCAGTACTTC. Translation gives CAHTGTGGRGAYEQYF. The whole variable domain, remainder taken from reference TRBV28 and TRBJ2-7, is DVKVTQSSRYLVKRTGEKVFLECVQDMDHENMFWYRQDPGLGLRLIYFSYDVKMKEKGDIPEGYSVSREKKERFSLILESASTNQTSMYLCAHTGTGGRGAYEQYFGPGTRLTVT.

This clone was picked up a small number of times. The rearrangement links TRBV9 to TRBJ2-1, with TRBD2 matching 7 bases. The J segment lost 3 bases and the V segment lost 0 bases, leaving 6 bases of the junction unmatched. Germline CDR1 SGDLS, CDR2 YYNGEE. The CDR3 runs to 16 residues. The CDR3 sequence: CASSVGSLALYNEQFF. The CDR3 bases are TGTGCCAGCAGCGTAGGATCACTAGCGCTCTACAATGAGCAGTTCTTC.

This chain connects TRBV11-3 to TRBJ2-1, with a possible D match to TRBD1 (6 bases). Germline V gene data show CDR1 as SGHNT and CDR2 as YENEEA. V was pared by 3 bases and J by 9 bases, with 18 bases between. The CDR3 has 15 amino acids. The CDR3 is CASSFRTASVTEQFF. The CDR3 coding sequence is TGTGCCAGCAGCTTCCGGACAGCCTCGGTCACTGAGCAGTTCTTC.

In this sample, this clone turned up many times. The chain combines TRBV4-3 with TRBJ1-1; D is possibly TRBD1 (5 bases). Germline loops: CDR1 LGHNA, CDR2 YSLEER. V shed 2 bases and J shed 11 bases, with 21 bases lying between them. This CDR3 region has 15 residues. The CDR3 DNA reads as TGCGCCAGCAGCCAATTTAGGACATCGCTGAGGTTCGCTTTCTTT. Protein sequence: CASSQFRTSLRFAFF.

This clone was observed a few times. J is TRBJ2-1 and V is TRBV7-9; 8 bases agree with TRBD1. Trimming cost V 5 bases and J 14 bases; bases outside gene matches: 11. This CDR3 has 13 amino acids. From germline, CDR1 is SEHNR and CDR2 FQNEAQ (reference sequence). CDR3 protein: CASSGTGERAKFF. CDR3 DNA: TGTGCCAGCAGCGGGACAGGAGAACGAGCGAAGTTCTTC.

This chain connects TRBV10-3 to TRBJ2-1; 14 bases map to TRBD2. V dropped 10 bases and J dropped 8; count of bases not matched to a gene: 13. The CDR3 runs 16 residues. CDR1 is ENHRY, CDR2 SYGVKD, per germline. DNA of the CDR3: TGTGCCACCGCCTCCGGGACTAGCGGGAGTATGGATGAGCAGTTCTTC. This codes for CATASGTSGSMDEQFF.

There are a few counts of this clone. The J gene is TRBJ1-5, the V gene TRBV7-9; D is perhaps TRBD1 (6 bases). Per germline, CDR1 SEHNR and CDR2 FQNEAQ (reference sequence). This CDR3 region has 12 residues. The CDR3 DNA sequence: TGTTCCGAACAGGGAAAATTTCAGCCCCAGCATTTT. As protein: CSEQGKFQPQHF.

V and J are TRBV13 and TRBJ2-1; D perhaps matches TRBD2 (5 bases). This CDR3 comprises 19 residues. Germline assignment: CDR1 PRHDT and CDR2 FYEKMQ (reference sequence). The V gene lost 0 bases and the J gene lost 5 bases, with 23 bases spanning the gap. The CDR3 reads CASSLGLRLFGRTDNEQFF. Here the CDR3 DNA reads TGTGCCAGCAGCTTAGGCCTGCGTTTGTTTGGACGGACTGACAATGAGCAGTTCTTC. Drawing the rest from reference TRBV13 and TRBJ2-1, the complete variable domain is AAGVIQSPRHLIKEKRETATLKCYPIPRHDTVYWYQQGPGQDPQFLISFYEKMQSDKGSIPDRFSAQQFSDYHSELNMSSLELGDSALYFCASSLGLRLFGRTDNEQFFGPGTRLTVL.

This clone showed up just once. The chain employs TRBV6-6 and TRBJ2-5; 9 bases line up with TRBD2. The J call may be wrong; the DNA end is better matched by TRBJ2-7. Germline-derived CDR1 and CDR2 are MNHNY and SVGAGI (reference sequence). The CDR3 loop spans 13 amino acids. CDR3 bases: TGTGCCAGCAGAGCGGGGGGCTCCTACGAGCAGTACTTC. Its protein is CASRAGGSYEQYF.

The V and J genes are TRBV7-2 and TRBJ1-5, with 7 bases that match TRBD1. Losses at the gene ends were 5 bases for V and 5 bases for J; bases not matched to a gene: 9. Germline V CDR1 and CDR2: SGHTA, FQGNSA. The CDR3 spans 15 residues. The CDR3 sequence: CASSAWTGRDQPQHF. Here the CDR3 DNA reads TGTGCCAGCAGCGCCTGGACAGGAAGGGATCAGCCCCAGCATTTT.

This clone was found once. The V gene is TRBV28, the J gene TRBJ1-6; D gene uncertain. V lost 6 bases and J lost 10, with 13 bases in between. The V gene's germline CDR1 is MDHEN and CDR2 SYDVKM. The CDR3 spans 13 residues. CDR3 DNA: TGTGCCAGCAGCCCCCCCAGGATATCACCCCTCCACTTT. It specifies CASSPPRISPLHF.

As concerns this clone: This sample includes further DNA sequences coding for the same CDR3. The chain has TRBV18 and TRBJ1-1; a possible D gene is TRBD1 (5 bases). This CDR3 has 14 residues. Trimming took 3 bases from V and 5 from J, leaving 13 bases between them. Germline lookup yields CDR1 KGHSH and CDR2 LQKENI. The CDR3 region is CASSPSAGGTEAFF. CDR3 sequence (DNA): TGTGCCAGCTCACCGTCGGCTGGGGGGACTGAAGCTTTCTTT.

The chain carries TRBV27 and TRBJ2-3; D gene uncertain. The CDR3 covers 12 residues. The ends were cut back, 7 bases at V and 4 bases at J, with 9 bases in the middle. Germline loops: CDR1 MNHEY, CDR2 SMNVEV (reference sequence). In DNA, the CDR3 is TGTGCCAGCAACTTTCCCCCAGATACGCAGTATTTT. Its protein product is CASNFPPDTQYF.

This sequence joins TRBV5-1 and TRBJ2-7; D not certain. V lost 4 bases to trimming and J lost 0 bases, with 14 bases between them. The CDR3 extends over 15 amino acids. The germline gives CDR1 SGHRS, CDR2 YFSETQ. The CDR3 coding sequence is TGCGCCAGCAGCCGAAGCCCAGGTAGCTCCTACGAGCAGTACTTC. Protein product: CASSRSPGSSYEQYF.